The clone carrying this TCR beta chain was counted ten times or more. DNA and RNA were both co-extracted from approximately 20-30 mg of bulk tissue that had not been sorted. These data are taken from a study of tumor-infiltrating lymphocytes in primary liver carcinoma. The V and J ends lost 2 bases and 2 bases respectively, with 8 bases between them. Germline V gene data show CDR1 as SGHRS and CDR2 as YFSETQ. The CDR3 consists of 14 residues. Production of TCR beta cDNA used around 500 ng total RNA together with a constant-region primer. Slightly modified ARM-PCR served as the procedure for the TCR beta libraries. These libraries came from three rounds of nested multiplex PCR. Each of the first two PCR rounds ran approximately 11 cycles with TRBV1-TRBV30 forward and C-beta reverse primers. TCRdb reprocessed the multiplex PCR reads with MiXCR, giving one entry per CDR3 protein. This table holds roughly 100,000 distinct CDR3 sequences, under 70% found once.

The sample taken for sequencing was liver tumor tissue from sampling region 2. The sample's subset: tumor region T2, inferior pole. This TCR came from a woman aged 55 to 70 with primary liver carcinoma and hepatitis B virus infection. The chain carries TRBV5-1 and TRBJ1-3, with D tentatively TRBD1 (6 bases). The CDR3 DNA reads as TGCGCCAGCAGCTTACAGGGAGCTGGAAACACCATATATTTT. This encodes CASSLQGAGNTIYF. The whole variable domain, filled in from reference TRBV5-1 and TRBJ1-3, reads KAGVTQTPRYLIKTRGQQVTLSCSPISGHRSVSWYQQTPGQGLQFLFEYFSETQRNKGNFPGRFSGRQFSNSRSEMNVSTLELGDSALYLCASSLQGAGNTIYFGEGSWLTVV.